The present entry profiles one T cell receptor beta chain with its context. Antigen: not known. Primed by a sample-barcoded 5' primer and a J-beta primer mix, a second PCR proceeded for roughly 6 to 12 cycles. MiXCR, applied by TCRdb to the 5' RACE reads, yields one record per CDR3 protein. The table shows around 1.5 million distinct CDR3 sequences, with around 59% occurring only once. The data originate from a study of blood T cells in healthy people across ages. General study results and limits: Estimates of diversity drawn from one million T cells were considered underestimates.

The sequencing sample was made of blood. The sequence was collected from a man between 18 and 35 years old in good health.

The CDR3 coding sequence is TGCAGTGCTAGAGTTTGGGAGGGCACAGATACGCAGTATTTT. As protein: CSARVWEGTDTQYF. This sequence joins TRBV20-1 and TRBJ2-3; D possibly corresponds to TRBD2 (6 bases). Trimming stripped 1 base from V and 1 base from J, with 9 bases between. CDR3 length: 14 amino acids. CDR1 and CDR2 (germline): DFQATT, SNEGSKA (reference sequence).